This T cell receptor beta chain was profiled in a study of T cells in Graves' hyperthyroidism and ophthalmopathy. This clonotype was found a few times. RNA transcripts yielded amplified TCR beta CDR3 regions. The study used the HTBI primer set for a first-round RT-PCR of the TCR CDR3. In TCRdb, the multiplex PCR reads were re-called with MiXCR into one record per CDR3 protein. The sample consists of about 640,000 distinct CDR3 sequences, about 20% of them appearing once. Active moderate-to-severe ophthalmopathy, Clinical Activity Score at least 3, NOSPECS at least 4, under 3 months' duration. Clinical symptoms, serum thyroxine, TRAb, thyroid ultrasound and orbital computed tomography established diagnosis. Each 10 ml fresh peripheral blood draw supplied the PBMCs. Trimming removed 4 bases from V and 6 bases from J; junction bases left unmatched: 12. The CDR3 loop spans 14 amino acids. Germline loops: CDR1 GTSNPN, CDR2 SVGIG (reference sequence).

The chain couples TRBV30 to TRBJ2-7; TRBD1 agrees at 7 bases. The TCR comes from a man aged 30 to 39 with Graves' ophthalmopathy. The sample was blood. The CDR3 spells CAWKSEPRGREQYF. The CDR3 region has the DNA TGTGCCTGGAAGTCTGAGCCTAGGGGGCGCGAGCAGTACTTC.